This TCR beta chain was retrieved from a study of Ad26.COV2.S vaccination and SARS-CoV-2 variants. Study-wide background: Recipients of Ad26.COV2.S got it intramuscularly, once or twice 56 days apart.

Clones were read by immunoSEQ multiplex PCR, and TCRdb kept only the in-frame ones, dropping some. The sample carries about 470,000 clones, 90% recorded once. Treatment indicated: about 20 received Ad26.COV2.S at low or high dose, single or two shots; 5 received placebo; per-sample allocation not given. On day 63 after the first injection, vaccine and placebo recipients gave samples. The clonotype originates from a person aged 18-65 years who received the Ad26.COV2.S COVID-19 vaccine or a placebo. The material sequenced was peripheral blood, taken in a trial of Ad26.COV2.S vaccine versus placebo.

The CDR3 region is CASSVGTSGNTQYF. CDR3 DNA: TGTGCCAGCAGCGTCGGGACTAGCGGGAATACGCAGTATTTT. V usage is TRBV9 and J usage is TRBJ2-3; TRBD2 agrees at 13 bases. There are 14 residues in the CDR3. The germline CDR1 and CDR2 sequences are SGDLS and YYNGEE. The junction had 1 base not matched to a gene; V was cut back by 2 bases and J by 7 bases.